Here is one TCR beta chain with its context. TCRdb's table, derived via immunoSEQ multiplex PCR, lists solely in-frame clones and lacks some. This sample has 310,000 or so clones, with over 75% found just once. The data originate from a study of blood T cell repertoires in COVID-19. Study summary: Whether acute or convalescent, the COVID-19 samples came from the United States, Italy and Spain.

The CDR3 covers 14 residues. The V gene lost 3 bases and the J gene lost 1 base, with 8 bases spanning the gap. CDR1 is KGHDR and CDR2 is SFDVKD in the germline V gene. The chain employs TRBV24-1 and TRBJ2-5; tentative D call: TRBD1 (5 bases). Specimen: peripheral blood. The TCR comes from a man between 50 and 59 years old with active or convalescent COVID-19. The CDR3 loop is CATSDPDSQETQYF. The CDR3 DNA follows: TGTGCCACCAGTGATCCTGACAGCCAAGAGACCCAGTACTTC.